A single TCR beta chain is shown here with its context. Alongside a J-beta primer mix, a sample-barcoded 5' primer served in a second PCR lasting roughly 7 to 11 cycles. From the 5' RACE reads, TCRdb called clonotypes with MiXCR, one entry per CDR3 protein. The table records roughly 800,000 distinct CDR3 sequences, roughly 53% of them present only once. The V and J ends lost 6 bases and 6 bases respectively, with 18 bases between them. Germline V lookup: CDR1 SQVTM, CDR2 ANQGSEA. This CDR3 has 14 amino acids. These data belong to a study of blood T cells in healthy people across ages. Extraction yielded at least 6 micrograms of total RNA per sample.

This chain joins TRBV29-1 and TRBJ2-1; a possible D gene is TRBD2 (6 bases). The receptor was isolated from an elderly man in good health. The sequencing sample was made of blood. The CDR3 DNA reads TGCAGCGTAACCGTTGGGCGGGACCGCAATGAGCAGTTCTTC. This translates into CSVTVGRDRNEQFF.